This T cell receptor (beta chain) originates from a study of blood T cell repertoires in COVID-19. With 0 bases removed from V and 4 bases from J, the gap between germline ends came to 9 bases. In germline, CDR1 is LGHNA, CDR2 YSLEER. CDR3 length: 14 amino acids. TCRdb's copy holds only in-frame clones and misses some; the assay was immunoSEQ multiplex PCR. The sample lists 15,000 to 17,000 clones, around four fifths occurring once. Sequencing was carried out using peripheral blood. The clonotype originates from a man aged 65 to 79 with active or convalescent COVID-19. The rearrangement joins TRBV4-3 to TRBJ1-1; D is unresolved. The CDR3 DNA follows: TGCGCCAGCAGCCAAGACGCCCGCGGCACTGAAGCTTTCTTT. As protein: CASSQDARGTEAFF.